Listed below are T cell receptor beta chains from one sample, sequenced in a study of cytomegalovirus exposure and HLA in healthy donors. Clones were sequenced by immunoSEQ multiplex PCR, and TCRdb holds only the in-frame ones, with some missing. The sample lists over 75,000 clones, around a tenth occurring once. The sequencing sample was made of PBMCs. These receptors came from a man aged 45-65 years in good health and CMV-seropositive. Both conserved end residues are part of each CDR3. The D gene is left open where the match is weak. Not all rows give a size; the values are once, few, many and, for expanded clones, a class.

v_call: TRBV7-2; clone_size: few; j_call: TRBJ2-7; d_call: NA; cdr3_nt: TGTGCCAGCAGATACGGCGACAGCCCCGAGCAGTACTTC; cdr3_aa: CASRYGDSPEQYF
v_call: TRBV5-8; clone_size: few; j_call: TRBJ2-3; d_call: NA; cdr3_nt: TGTGCCAGCAGCCAAGGACAGACCAGCACAGATACGCAGTATTTT; cdr3_aa: CASSQGQTSTDTQYF
v_call: TRBV5-6; clone_size: few; j_call: TRBJ2-3; d_call: NA; cdr3_nt: TGTGCCAGCAGCCTCGGGAGAGGAAGCACAGATACGCAGTATTTT; cdr3_aa: CASSLGRGSTDTQYF
v_call: TRBV27; clone_size: few; j_call: TRBJ2-2; d_call: NA; cdr3_nt: TGTGCCAGCAGTTTAAGGCCGGGAGCGGCCGGGGAGCTGTTTTTT; cdr3_aa: CASSLRPGAAGELFF
v_call: TRBV28; clone_size: few; j_call: TRBJ1-2; d_call: TRBD1; cdr3_nt: TGTGCCAGCAGCCGATCATACAGACAGGGCGACCCTAACTATGGCTACACCTTC; cdr3_aa: CASSRSYRQGDPNYGYTF
v_call: TRBV5-1; clone_size: NA; j_call: TRBJ1-2; d_call: TRBD1; cdr3_nt: TGCGCCAGCAGCTTTGGGACAGGGGAGAACTATGGCTACACCTTC; cdr3_aa: CASSFGTGENYGYTF
v_call: TRBV9; clone_size: few; j_call: TRBJ2-5; d_call: NA; cdr3_nt: TGTGCCAGCAGCGTAGACCCTAGAAGGGGTGAGACCCAGTACTTC; cdr3_aa: CASSVDPRRGETQYF
v_call: TRBV10-2; clone_size: few; j_call: TRBJ2-5; d_call: NA; cdr3_nt: TGCGCCAGCAGTGAAAGAGGGACAAACCAAGAGACCCAGTACTTC; cdr3_aa: CASSERGTNQETQYF
v_call: TRBV7-8; clone_size: NA; j_call: TRBJ1-2; d_call: NA; cdr3_nt: TGTGCCAGCAGCTATAGTGGAGGGGATTATGGCTACACCTTC; cdr3_aa: CASSYSGGDYGYTF
v_call: TRBV6-5; clone_size: NA; j_call: TRBJ1-5; d_call: NA; cdr3_nt: TGTGCCAGCAGTTATCCGGAGAATAGCAATCAGCCCCAGCATTTT; cdr3_aa: CASSYPENSNQPQHF
v_call: TRBV28; clone_size: few; j_call: TRBJ1-1; d_call: NA; cdr3_nt: TGTGCCAGCAGTCCCCACCACAGGGCGCAGAACACTGAAGCTTTCTTT; cdr3_aa: CASSPHHRAQNTEAFF
v_call: TRBV9; clone_size: NA; j_call: TRBJ2-7; d_call: TRBD2; cdr3_nt: TGTGCCAGCAGCCCCCGAACACCAGCCGGGAGGGGCGAGCAGTACTTC; cdr3_aa: CASSPRTPAGRGEQYF
v_call: TRBV30; clone_size: NA; j_call: TRBJ1-6; d_call: NA; cdr3_nt: TGTGCCTGGAGGGGGGCCCGGACAAGGGTTTCACCCCTCCACTTT; cdr3_aa: CAWRGARTRVSPLHF
v_call: TRBV19; clone_size: few; j_call: TRBJ1-5; d_call: NA; cdr3_nt: TGTGCCGTCGCCCCAACAGGCCGCTATCAGCCCCAGCATTTT; cdr3_aa: CAVAPTGRYQPQHF
v_call: TRBV29-1; clone_size: many; j_call: TRBJ1-1; d_call: NA; cdr3_nt: TGCAGCGTTGGCGAGACAACGAACACTGAAGCTTTCTTT; cdr3_aa: CSVGETTNTEAFF
v_call: TRBV7-9; clone_size: NA; j_call: TRBJ2-1; d_call: TRBD2; cdr3_nt: TGTGCCAGCAGCTTAGGTCTAGCGGGAGGGGACAATGAGCAGTTCTTC; cdr3_aa: CASSLGLAGGDNEQFF
v_call: TRBV6-5; clone_size: few; j_call: TRBJ2-7; d_call: NA; cdr3_nt: TGTGCCAGCAGTTCACAGGGTAGGAGTCCCTACGAGCAGTACTTC; cdr3_aa: CASSSQGRSPYEQYF
v_call: TRBV5-1; clone_size: NA; j_call: TRBJ2-2; d_call: TRBD1; cdr3_nt: TGCGCCAGCAGCTTGAGAATGTCCAACGGACAGGGAGGTACCGGGGAGCTGTTTTTT; cdr3_aa: CASSLRMSNGQGGTGELFF
v_call: TRBV9; clone_size: NA; j_call: TRBJ2-2; d_call: NA; cdr3_nt: TGTGCCAGCAGCGTAGAAGTAGGGGTGGACACCGGGGAGCTGTTTTTT; cdr3_aa: CASSVEVGVDTGELFF
v_call: TRBV7-3; clone_size: NA; j_call: TRBJ2-1; d_call: NA; cdr3_nt: TGTGCCAGCAGCTTAACCGCGTCTAGCTCCTACAATGAGCAGTTCTTC; cdr3_aa: CASSLTASSSYNEQFF
v_call: TRBV6-6; clone_size: NA; j_call: TRBJ2-2; d_call: TRBD2; cdr3_nt: TGTGCCAGCACCTGGACTAGCGGAGGGGCCGGGGAGCTGTTTTTT; cdr3_aa: CASTWTSGGAGELFF
v_call: TRBV6-6; clone_size: few; j_call: TRBJ1-4; d_call: NA; cdr3_nt: TGTGCCAGCGGCCTATCGCATCGGGGGAAGGAAAAACTGTTTTTT; cdr3_aa: CASGLSHRGKEKLFF
v_call: TRBV6-6; clone_size: NA; j_call: TRBJ2-3; d_call: NA; cdr3_nt: TGTGCCAGCAGTCGACAGGGCACAGATACGCAGTATTTT; cdr3_aa: CASSRQGTDTQYF
v_call: TRBV7-2; clone_size: NA; j_call: TRBJ2-3; d_call: TRBD2; cdr3_nt: TGTGCCAGCAGCCGCGGACTAGGTGGTACGCAGTATTTT; cdr3_aa: CASSRGLGGTQYF
v_call: TRBV18; clone_size: NA; j_call: TRBJ2-3; d_call: NA; cdr3_nt: TGTGCCAGCTCACCCTGGGGAGCGGAAACCACAGATACGCAGTATTTT; cdr3_aa: CASSPWGAETTDTQYF
v_call: TRBV27; clone_size: few; j_call: TRBJ1-2; d_call: NA; cdr3_nt: TGTGCCAGCAGCAGAAAGGGGGTTGGCTACACCTTC; cdr3_aa: CASSRKGVGYTF
v_call: TRBV2; clone_size: NA; j_call: TRBJ2-1; d_call: TRBD1; cdr3_nt: TGTGCCAGCAGGGGGACAGGGGGCAATGAGCAGTTCTTC; cdr3_aa: CASRGTGGNEQFF
v_call: TRBV28; clone_size: NA; j_call: TRBJ1-2; d_call: NA; cdr3_nt: TGTGCCAGCAGGGTGACGGGTCCTTTCTATGGCTACACCTTC; cdr3_aa: CASRVTGPFYGYTF
v_call: TRBV19; clone_size: few; j_call: TRBJ2-3; d_call: TRBD1; cdr3_nt: TGTGCCAGTAGTACGCGGACAGGGAGAACAGATACGCAGTATTTT; cdr3_aa: CASSTRTGRTDTQYF
v_call: TRBV18; clone_size: NA; j_call: TRBJ2-1; d_call: NA; cdr3_nt: TGTGCCAGCTCACCATTGAGGGACTACAATGAGCAGTTCTTC; cdr3_aa: CASSPLRDYNEQFF
v_call: TRBV9; clone_size: few; j_call: TRBJ2-5; d_call: NA; cdr3_nt: TGTGCCAGCAGCGTATTGGAGGAGGCGGGGACCCAGTACTTC; cdr3_aa: CASSVLEEAGTQYF
v_call: TRBV28; clone_size: many; j_call: TRBJ2-1; d_call: TRBD2; cdr3_nt: TGTGCCAGCAGCGCAACGGGACTAGCGGGATCTGAGCAGTTCTTC; cdr3_aa: CASSATGLAGSEQFF
v_call: TRBV5-1; clone_size: NA; j_call: TRBJ2-1; d_call: TRBD2; cdr3_nt: TGCGCCAGCAGCACTCTAGCGGGAGATTCCTACAATGAGCAGTTCTTC; cdr3_aa: CASSTLAGDSYNEQFF
v_call: TRBV4-1; clone_size: few; j_call: TRBJ1-5; d_call: NA; cdr3_nt: TGCGCCAGCAGCCAAGAGGCAGGACCCCAGCATTTT; cdr3_aa: CASSQEAGPQHF
v_call: TRBV27; clone_size: once; j_call: TRBJ1-5; d_call: TRBD1; cdr3_nt: TGTGCCAGCAGTTCTCTCCCCTGGACAGGGCAGGTTCAGCCCCAGCATTTT; cdr3_aa: CASSSLPWTGQVQPQHF
v_call: TRBV29-1; clone_size: NA; j_call: TRBJ2-7; d_call: NA; cdr3_nt: TGCAGCGTTGAAGCGCCCTTCGCGGACACCTACGAGCAGTACTTC; cdr3_aa: CSVEAPFADTYEQYF
v_call: TRBV7-2; clone_size: NA; j_call: TRBJ2-5; d_call: TRBD2; cdr3_nt: TGTGCCAGCAGCCCGCCGGGACTAGCGGGAGCGGGAGAGACCCAGTACTTC; cdr3_aa: CASSPPGLAGAGETQYF
v_call: TRBV10-3; clone_size: few; j_call: TRBJ2-2; d_call: TRBD1; cdr3_nt: TGTGCCACCTCCGGGACAGCGCATCCTAACACCGGGGAGCTGTTTTTT; cdr3_aa: CATSGTAHPNTGELFF
v_call: TRBV29-1; clone_size: NA; j_call: TRBJ1-3; d_call: TRBD1; cdr3_nt: TGCAGCGTAAGGACAGGGGGAAACACCATATATTTT; cdr3_aa: CSVRTGGNTIYF
v_call: TRBV11-3; clone_size: NA; j_call: TRBJ2-7; d_call: NA; cdr3_nt: TGTGCCAGCAGCTTAGGGGGGCGAGAGCAGTACTTC; cdr3_aa: CASSLGGREQYF
v_call: TRBV9; clone_size: few; j_call: TRBJ2-3; d_call: NA; cdr3_nt: TGTGCCAGCAGCGTTTTTTCGGGTGATACGCAGTATTTT; cdr3_aa: CASSVFSGDTQYF
v_call: TRBV10-2; clone_size: NA; j_call: TRBJ1-2; d_call: TRBD1; cdr3_nt: TGCGCCAGCACATGGGACAGTCGCTATGGCTACACCTTC; cdr3_aa: CASTWDSRYGYTF
v_call: TRBV18; clone_size: NA; j_call: TRBJ2-7; d_call: TRBD1; cdr3_nt: TGTGCCAGCTCACCGAGGGACAGGCCGAACGAGCAGTACTTC; cdr3_aa: CASSPRDRPNEQYF
v_call: TRBV11-3; clone_size: NA; j_call: TRBJ2-7; d_call: NA; cdr3_nt: TGTGCCAGCAGCCCCCGACAGGGAGGCATATACGAGCAGTACTTC; cdr3_aa: CASSPRQGGIYEQYF
v_call: TRBV28; clone_size: NA; j_call: TRBJ2-7; d_call: NA; cdr3_nt: TGTGCCAGCAGTCCCTGGAGGGAAAGTTACGAGCAGTACTTC; cdr3_aa: CASSPWRESYEQYF
v_call: TRBV11-2; clone_size: few; j_call: TRBJ2-1; d_call: NA; cdr3_nt: TGTGCCAGCAGCTTAGGCAGGGTAGCGGCCTACAATGAGCAGTTCTTC; cdr3_aa: CASSLGRVAAYNEQFF
v_call: TRBV5-1; clone_size: NA; j_call: TRBJ1-4; d_call: NA; cdr3_nt: TGCGCCAGCAGCTTGGCCTCCTCTGCTAATGAAAAACTGTTTTTT; cdr3_aa: CASSLASSANEKLFF
v_call: TRBV7-9; clone_size: NA; j_call: TRBJ2-2; d_call: NA; cdr3_nt: TGTGCCAGCAGCCCAAGGGGGACCGACGCCGGGGAGCTGTTTTTT; cdr3_aa: CASSPRGTDAGELFF
v_call: TRBV7-3; clone_size: few; j_call: TRBJ2-3; d_call: TRBD2; cdr3_nt: TGTGCCAGCGGGACTAGCGGGAGTCGTACAGATACGCAGTATTTT; cdr3_aa: CASGTSGSRTDTQYF
v_call: TRBV6-6; clone_size: many; j_call: TRBJ1-4; d_call: TRBD1; cdr3_nt: TGTGCCAGCGGGAGACAGGGGGCCTTATCTAATGAAAAACTGTTTTTT; cdr3_aa: CASGRQGALSNEKLFF
v_call: TRBV5-8; clone_size: NA; j_call: TRBJ2-5; d_call: TRBD1; cdr3_nt: TGTGCCAGCAGCACCGACAGGGAGCAAGAGACCCAGTACTTC; cdr3_aa: CASSTDREQETQYF
v_call: TRBV27; clone_size: NA; j_call: TRBJ2-1; d_call: TRBD2; cdr3_nt: TGTGCCAGCAATCCGCGAGGGACTAGCGGGATAAGTCAGTTCTTC; cdr3_aa: CASNPRGTSGISQFF
v_call: TRBV6-6; clone_size: few; j_call: TRBJ2-5; d_call: TRBD1; cdr3_nt: TGTGCCAGCAGCCTCGTGGCAGGGGGTTCCCAAGAGACCCAGTACTTC; cdr3_aa: CASSLVAGGSQETQYF
v_call: TRBV28; clone_size: few; j_call: TRBJ1-4; d_call: NA; cdr3_nt: TGTGCCAGCAGTTTAAGCCAAGGCGGGGGAAAACTGTTTTTT; cdr3_aa: CASSLSQGGGKLFF
v_call: TRBV9; clone_size: NA; j_call: TRBJ2-7; d_call: NA; cdr3_nt: TGTGCCAGCAGCGTAGCGGCAGGGGATGAGCAGTACTTC; cdr3_aa: CASSVAAGDEQYF
v_call: TRBV14; clone_size: NA; j_call: TRBJ1-1; d_call: NA; cdr3_nt: TGTGCCAGCAGCCAAGAACTGGGCGGGGGGTATAACACTGAAGCTTTCTTT; cdr3_aa: CASSQELGGGYNTEAFF
v_call: TRBV11-1; clone_size: NA; j_call: TRBJ2-1; d_call: NA; cdr3_nt: TGTGCCAGCAGCTCCTTTGCCAGCGGGCCGGGCAACAATGAGCAGTTCTTC; cdr3_aa: CASSSFASGPGNNEQFF
v_call: TRBV29-1; clone_size: few; j_call: TRBJ2-2; d_call: TRBD2; cdr3_nt: TGCAGCGCTGAAGGAGCTAGCGGGAGTGGGGAGCTGTTTTTT; cdr3_aa: CSAEGASGSGELFF
v_call: TRBV7-6; clone_size: NA; j_call: TRBJ2-3; d_call: TRBD2; cdr3_nt: TGTGCCAGCAGCTCCCGGACTAGTACAGATACGCAGTATTTT; cdr3_aa: CASSSRTSTDTQYF